Sequencing of this TCR beta chain was carried out in a study of cytomegalovirus exposure and HLA in healthy donors. Study observations and caveats: For TCR beta chains, V- and J-gene trimming was later linked to a missense DCLRE1C variant. As was reported, the classifier diagnosed cytomegalovirus status with high specificity and sensitivity. Across all donors, roughly uniform sequencing depth was an assumption of the presence/absence analyses.

60 Vbeta and 13 Jbeta primers were used in PCR. Here immunoSEQ multiplex PCR was the method, and the copy in TCRdb shows in-frame clones only, minus some. The profile shows 150,000 or so clones, about 8.9% of them singletons. This clone was observed a few times. Its antigen is not known. The clonotype was recovered from a man aged 50-59 years in good health and CMV-seronegative. Sequencing used PBMCs.

This CDR3 reads CASSLGQGNYGYTF. The CDR3 DNA reads as TGTGCCAGCAGTTTAGGTCAGGGTAACTATGGCTACACCTTC. The V gene is TRBV28, the J gene TRBJ1-2; D perhaps matches TRBD1 (5 bases). Germline V gene lookup returns CDR1 MDHEN and CDR2 SYDVKM. Trimming pared 2 bases from V and 1 base from J, leaving 8 bases between. The CDR3 runs to 14 residues.